The T cell receptor beta chain under discussion was sequenced for a study of T cells after yellow fever vaccination. Study-level points and caveats: A secondary response was less intense yet reached its peak sooner, at day 5 versus 15. Booster sampling recovered most clones from primary vaccination (approximately 97% CD4, approximately 88% CD8). Within FACS-sorted repertoires, abundant clonotypes contaminating from the bulk population could be present.

The CDR3 is 16 residues long. Germline CDR1 is SGHKS and CDR2 is YYEKEE (reference sequence). Trimming cost V 4 bases and J 2 bases; bases outside gene matches: 10. Each CDR3 protein gets one entry after TCRdb re-called the 5' RACE reads with MiXCR. The sample lists tens of thousands of distinct CDR3 sequences; over 7.5% were seen once. This clonotype appeared many times. The antigen is undetermined. The sequence was obtained from a man younger than 40 who received the YFV17D yellow fever vaccine. The V call is TRBV5-5, the J call TRBJ2-3; 7 bases are a match to TRBD2. Sequences were derived from CD8+ T cells sorted from PBMCs, sampled on the day of the yellow fever booster vaccination. CDR3 coding DNA: TGTGCCAGCAGCCGGCGGGAGCGGGGCTACACAGATACGCAGTATTTT. Its protein is CASSRRERGYTDTQYF.